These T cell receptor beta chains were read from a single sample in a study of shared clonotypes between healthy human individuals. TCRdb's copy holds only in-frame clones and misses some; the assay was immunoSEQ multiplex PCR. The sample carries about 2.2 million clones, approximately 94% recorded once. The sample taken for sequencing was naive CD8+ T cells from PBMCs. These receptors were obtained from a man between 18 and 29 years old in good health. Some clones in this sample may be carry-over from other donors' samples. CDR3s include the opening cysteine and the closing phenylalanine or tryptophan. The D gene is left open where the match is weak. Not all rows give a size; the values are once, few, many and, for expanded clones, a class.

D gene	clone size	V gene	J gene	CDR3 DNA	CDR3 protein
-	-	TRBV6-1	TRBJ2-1	TGTGCCAGCAGACTGCCGGCATATCACGATGAGCAGTTCTTC	CASRLPAYHDEQFF
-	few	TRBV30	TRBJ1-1	TGTGCCTGGGGAATAATGAACACTGAAGCTTTCTTT	CAWGIMNTEAFF
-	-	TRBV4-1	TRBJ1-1	TGCGCCAGCACCTCTTCGGAGGGGTTGAACACTGAAGCTTTCTTT	CASTSSEGLNTEAFF
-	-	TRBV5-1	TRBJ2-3	TGCGCCAGCAGCTTGGAACGGCCAGCCGGCACAGATACGCAGTATTTT	CASSLERPAGTDTQYF
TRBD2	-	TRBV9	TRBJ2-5	TGTGCCAGCAGCCTAGCGGGATTTGACGAGACCCAGTACTTC	CASSLAGFDETQYF
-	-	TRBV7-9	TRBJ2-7	TGTGCCAGCAGCCATCCTACAGTGAGTAGCTTACCCTTC	CASSHPTVSSLPF
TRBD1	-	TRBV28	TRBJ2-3	TGTGCCAGCAGTTTAACACAGGGGGCCCATACGCAGTATTTT	CASSLTQGAHTQYF
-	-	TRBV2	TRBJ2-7	TGTGCCAGCAGTGAAGGCCGCACCTACGAGCAGTACTTC	CASSEGRTYEQYF
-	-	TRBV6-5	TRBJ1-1	TGTGCCAGCAGTTACTCGGTGGAACCGGGTGAAGCTTTCTTT	CASSYSVEPGEAFF
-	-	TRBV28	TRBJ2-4	TGTGCCAGCAGGAAGGTGACAGCAATCGTAGCCAAAAACATTCAGTACTTC	CASRKVTAIVAKNIQYF
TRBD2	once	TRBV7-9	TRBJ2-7	TGTGCCAGCAGCTGGACTAGCGGGGGCCGCTCCTACGAGCAGTACTTC	CASSWTSGGRSYEQYF
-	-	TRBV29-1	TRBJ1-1	TGCAGCGTTGAATCGGGAGGGTGGGCTGAAGCTTTCTTT	CSVESGGWAEAFF
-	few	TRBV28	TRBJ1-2	TGTGCCAGCAGCCCCATCGTCGGACGCTTGAACTATGGCTACACCTTC	CASSPIVGRLNYGYTF
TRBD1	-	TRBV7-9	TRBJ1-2	TGTGCCAGCAGCATGGGGACAGGCGGGCGCTATGGCTACACCTTC	CASSMGTGGRYGYTF
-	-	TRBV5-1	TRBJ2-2	TGCGCCAGCAGCTCTACAGGGTTCACCGGGGAGCTGTTTTTT	CASSSTGFTGELFF
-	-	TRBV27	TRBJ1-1	TGTGCCAGCAGTATCCGGGAGCGAACTGAAGCTTTCTTT	CASSIRERTEAFF
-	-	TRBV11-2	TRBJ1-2	TGTGCCAGCAGCTTGGTAAAGGAGAGCTACTATGGCTACACCTTC	CASSLVKESYYGYTF
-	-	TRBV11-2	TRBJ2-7	TGTGCCAGCAGCTGGGGCCAGGGAACCTACGAGCAGTACTTC	CASSWGQGTYEQYF
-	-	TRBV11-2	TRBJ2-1	TGTGCCAGCAGCGCCCCCACTAGGGTTAGCTCCTACAATGAGCAGTTCTTC	CASSAPTRVSSYNEQFF
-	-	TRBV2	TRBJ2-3	TGTGCCAGCTGGGAGGTAGGGGGAGCAGATACGCAGTATTTT	CASWEVGGADTQYF
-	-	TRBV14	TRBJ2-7	TGTGCCAGCAGCCTACGGGGATCCTACGAGCAGTACTTC	CASSLRGSYEQYF
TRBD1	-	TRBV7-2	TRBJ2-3	TGTGCCAGCAGCTTAGTGGCAGGGGGCGGTCTAGATACGCAGTATTTT	CASSLVAGGGLDTQYF
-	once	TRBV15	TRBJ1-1	TGTGCCACCAGCAGATCACGGTCTCCCACCCCGAACACTGAAGCTTTCTTT	CATSRSRSPTPNTEAFF
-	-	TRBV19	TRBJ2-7	TGTGCCAGTAGCCAAGACCGCTTTACTAATTACGAGCAGTACTTC	CASSQDRFTNYEQYF
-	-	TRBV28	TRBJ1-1	TGTGCCAGCAGTGAGGGGTGGGGGCGGCTCCGGACGAACACTGAAGCTTTCTTT	CASSEGWGRLRTNTEAFF
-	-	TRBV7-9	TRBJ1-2	TGTGCCAGCAGCTTAGCGAGGACAGATTATGGCTACACCTTC	CASSLARTDYGYTF
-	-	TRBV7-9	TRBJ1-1	TGTGCCAGCAGCTTAGGTAGGATGGAAGCTTTCTTT	CASSLGRMEAFF
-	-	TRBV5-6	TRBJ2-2	TGTGCCAGCAGCCCAGCCACCGGGGAGCTGTTTTTT	CASSPATGELFF
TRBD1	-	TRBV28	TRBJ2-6	TGTGCCGCCGGACCCCTGGGACAGTTCTCGTCTGGGGCCAACGTCCTGACTTTC	CAAGPLGQFSSGANVLTF
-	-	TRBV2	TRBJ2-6	TGTGCCAGCAGTGAATACGGACGCTCTGGGGCCAACGTCCTGACTTTC	CASSEYGRSGANVLTF
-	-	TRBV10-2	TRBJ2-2	TGCGCCAGCATCGGGGTCACCGGGGAGCTGTTTTTT	CASIGVTGELFF
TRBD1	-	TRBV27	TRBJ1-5	TGTGCCAGCAGCCGGGACAGTTACAATCAGCCCCAGCATTTT	CASSRDSYNQPQHF
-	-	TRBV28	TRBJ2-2	TGTGCCAGCAGTTTGATCCGTGTAGGCGGGGAGCTGTTTTTT	CASSLIRVGGELFF
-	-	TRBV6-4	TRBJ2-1	TGTGCCAGCAGTGGGACGGAGAGCTCCTACAATGAGCAGTTCTTC	CASSGTESSYNEQFF
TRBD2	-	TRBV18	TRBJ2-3	TGTGCCAGCTCACCAGCGAGCGGGAGTAGGGCAGATACGCAGTATTTT	CASSPASGSRADTQYF
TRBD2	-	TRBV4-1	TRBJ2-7	TGCGCCAGCAGCCAACTAGCGGGACTCTCCTACGAGCAGTACTTC	CASSQLAGLSYEQYF
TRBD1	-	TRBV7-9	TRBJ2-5	TGTGCCAGCAACCTCGACAGGGGGCAGGAGACCCAGTACTTC	CASNLDRGQETQYF
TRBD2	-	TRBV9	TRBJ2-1	TGTGCCAGCAGCGTAAGCGGGAGGGCCTCCTACAATGAGCAGTTCTTC	CASSVSGRASYNEQFF
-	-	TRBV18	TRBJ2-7	TGTGCCAGCTCGCTGACGGTAGGGTCCTACGAGCAGTACTTC	CASSLTVGSYEQYF
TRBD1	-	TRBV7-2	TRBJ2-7	TGTGCCAGCAGCCAACCCAACCGGGACAGGGCAATGATCGAGCAGTACTTC	CASSQPNRDRAMIEQYF
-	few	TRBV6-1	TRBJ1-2	TGTGCCAGCACTGGGGGCTCTGACTATGGCTACACCTTC	CASTGGSDYGYTF
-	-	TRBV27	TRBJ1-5	TGTGCCAGCAGTCCTACCCATGGCAATCAGCCCCAGCATTTT	CASSPTHGNQPQHF